This TCR beta chain was observed in a study of blood T cell repertoires in COVID-19. Across the whole study: COVID-19 samples, acute and convalescent, were from the United States, Italy and Spain.

Ages ranged from roughly 18 to 95 years, with residence in about two dozen US areas. Germline CDR1 is MNHEY and CDR2 is SMNVEV (reference sequence). This CDR3 contains 15 residues. The J segment lost 6 bases and the V segment lost 5 bases, leaving 7 bases of the junction unmatched. In the authors' workflow: Reference gene primers were amplified, and this amplification served to estimate nucleated cell counts. The repertoire was sequenced with immunoSEQ multiplex PCR; TCRdb's copy has only in-frame clones and lacks some. The V and J calls and clone size are taken from that table; D and trimming were inferred from the DNA. The sample carries roughly 250,000 clones, approximately 86% recorded once.

Sequencing input: PBMCs or T cells enriched from blood (not recorded which). This receptor was identified in a woman aged 35 to 49 with acute COVID-19. The chain combines TRBV27 with TRBJ1-5; 10 bases agree with TRBD1. The DNA of the CDR3 is TGTGCCAGCAGTCCCAGTGGGACAGGGGTTCAGCCCCAGCATTTT. It encodes CASSPSGTGVQPQHF.